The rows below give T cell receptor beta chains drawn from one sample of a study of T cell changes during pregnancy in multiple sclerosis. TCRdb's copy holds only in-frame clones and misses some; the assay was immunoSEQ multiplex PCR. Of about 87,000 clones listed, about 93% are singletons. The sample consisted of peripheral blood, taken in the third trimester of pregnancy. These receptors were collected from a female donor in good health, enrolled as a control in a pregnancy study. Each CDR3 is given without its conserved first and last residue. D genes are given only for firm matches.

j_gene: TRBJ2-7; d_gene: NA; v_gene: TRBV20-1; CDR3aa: SASKGVEQY
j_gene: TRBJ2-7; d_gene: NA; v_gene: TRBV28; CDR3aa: ASSIAVSSYEQY
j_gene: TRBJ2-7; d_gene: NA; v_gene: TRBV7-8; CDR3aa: ASSLSWVVGGTYEQY
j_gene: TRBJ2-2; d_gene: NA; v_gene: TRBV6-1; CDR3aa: ASLMGGTGELF
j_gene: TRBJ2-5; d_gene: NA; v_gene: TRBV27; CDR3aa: ASSLQGPGGTQY
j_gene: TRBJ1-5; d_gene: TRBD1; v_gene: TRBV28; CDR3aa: ASRRQGSNQPQH
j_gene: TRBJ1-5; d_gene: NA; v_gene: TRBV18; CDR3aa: ASSPSSGTPLWAQH
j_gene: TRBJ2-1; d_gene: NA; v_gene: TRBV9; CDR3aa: ASSAGTSRVGNEQF
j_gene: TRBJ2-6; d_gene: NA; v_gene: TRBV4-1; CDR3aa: ASSRDRTSSGANVLT
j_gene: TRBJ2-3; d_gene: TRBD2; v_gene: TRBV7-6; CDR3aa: ASSFSGSGTDTQY
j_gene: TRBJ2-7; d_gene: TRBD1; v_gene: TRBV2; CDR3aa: ASTPGQGIYEQY
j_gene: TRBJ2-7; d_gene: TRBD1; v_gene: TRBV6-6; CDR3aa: ASSYPGQGAYEQY
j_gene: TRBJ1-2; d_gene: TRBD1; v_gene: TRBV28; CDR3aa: ASSAGDRGPRLNYGYT
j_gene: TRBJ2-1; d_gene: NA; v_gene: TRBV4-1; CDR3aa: ASSQDASLYEQF